This TCR beta chain appears in the sequencing data of a study of blood T cell repertoires in COVID-19. Background on the study: Sites in the United States, Italy and Spain provided acute and convalescent COVID-19 samples. T cells, B-cell-depleted T cells, or PBMCs provided the cDNA or gDNA that served as material.

Per germline, CDR1 SGHKS and CDR2 YYEKEE (reference sequence). Trimming took off 3 bases at V and 5 bases at J, with 8 bases between the two ends. The CDR3 spans 13 residues. Original processing notes: Estimation of nucleated cell counts was performed using reference gene primer amplification. Here immunoSEQ multiplex PCR was the method, and the copy in TCRdb shows in-frame clones only, minus some. V and J calls and clone size are given by that table; D and trimming were obtained from the DNA. The sample contains some 270,000 clones, 89% of which appear only once. Sequencing input: peripheral blood. This TCR was recovered from a woman between 40 and 50 years old who had recovered from COVID-19. V is TRBV5-5 and J is TRBJ1-4; D gene ambiguous. In DNA form, the CDR3 reads TGTGCCAGCAGCTACGCGGTCAATGAAAAACTGTTTTTT. Protein product: CASSYAVNEKLFF.